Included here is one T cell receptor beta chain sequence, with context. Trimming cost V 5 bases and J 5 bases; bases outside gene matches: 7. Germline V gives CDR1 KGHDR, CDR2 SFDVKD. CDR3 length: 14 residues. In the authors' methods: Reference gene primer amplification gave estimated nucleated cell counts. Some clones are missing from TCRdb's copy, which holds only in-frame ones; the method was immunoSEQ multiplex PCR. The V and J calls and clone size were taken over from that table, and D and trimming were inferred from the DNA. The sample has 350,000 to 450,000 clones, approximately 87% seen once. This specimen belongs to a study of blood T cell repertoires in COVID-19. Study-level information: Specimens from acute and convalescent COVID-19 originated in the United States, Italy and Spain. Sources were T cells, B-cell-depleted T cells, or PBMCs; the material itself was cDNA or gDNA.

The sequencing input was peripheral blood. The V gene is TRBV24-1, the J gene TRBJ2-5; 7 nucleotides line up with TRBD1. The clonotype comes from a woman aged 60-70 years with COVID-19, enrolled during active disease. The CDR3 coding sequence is TGTGCCACCAGTGTCCAACAGGGGACGGAGACCCAGTACTTC. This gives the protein CATSVQQGTETQYF.